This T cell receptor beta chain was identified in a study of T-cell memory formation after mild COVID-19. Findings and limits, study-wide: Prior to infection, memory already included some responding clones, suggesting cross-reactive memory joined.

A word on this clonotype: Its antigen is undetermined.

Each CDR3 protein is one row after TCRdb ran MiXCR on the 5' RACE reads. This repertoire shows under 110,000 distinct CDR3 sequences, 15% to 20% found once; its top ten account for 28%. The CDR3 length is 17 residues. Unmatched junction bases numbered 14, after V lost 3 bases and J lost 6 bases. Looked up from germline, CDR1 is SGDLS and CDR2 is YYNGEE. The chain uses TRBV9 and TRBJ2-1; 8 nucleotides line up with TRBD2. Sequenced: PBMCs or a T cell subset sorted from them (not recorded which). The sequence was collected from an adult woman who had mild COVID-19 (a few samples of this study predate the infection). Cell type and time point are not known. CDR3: CASSDPRGVAGLNEQFF. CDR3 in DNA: TGTGCCAGCAGCGACCCCCGTGGGGTAGCGGGGCTCAATGAGCAGTTCTTC.